The present TCR beta chain was sequenced within a study of persistence of HIV-infected CD4 T cells. Study-wide findings and caveats: Within sorted populations, more oligoclonal TCRs accompanied more oligoclonal proviruses. Degenerate expanded CDR3beta sequences were enriched among CMV- and Gag-responding cells.

With respect to this clone: The target antigen is unknown.

The CDR3 totals 14 residues. Deletions cut 2 bases from V and 7 bases from J, with 12 bases between. Germline CDR1 and CDR2: SGHTA and FQGNSA. This was the immunoSEQ version 4 assay in survey mode. The assay was immunoSEQ multiplex PCR, and TCRdb's table has in-frame clones only and misses some. The sample holds roughly 25,000 clones, about 74% seen once. An overlapping HIV-1 Gag peptide pool stimulated these cells at about 0.9 ug/peptide/mL. Responding CD4+ T cells were sorted by upregulation of both CD40 ligand and CD69. These HIV-1-infected adults initiated suppressive ART in chronic infection. The specimen comprised CD4+ T cells sorted from PBMCs after roughly 17-hour stimulation, sampled from a patient who received antiretroviral therapy. This clonotype originated in an adult man with HIV who was CMV-seropositive. The chain recombines TRBV7-2 with TRBJ2-1; D is uncertain. The CDR3 sequence: CASSLRWQANEQFF. The CDR3 DNA is TGTGCCAGCAGCTTAAGATGGCAGGCTAATGAGCAGTTCTTC.